The 26 T cell receptor beta chains listed next were all sequenced from one sample in a study of tumor-infiltrating lymphocytes in primary liver carcinoma (dated 2017 in TCRdb). TCRdb records Illumina HiSeq 2500 as the sequencer. TCRbeta-specific cDNA was reverse-transcribed from 500 to 550 ng total RNA using a constant-region primer and ProtoScript II reverse transcriptase. The TCRbeta libraries were prepared through three rounds of nested multiplex PCR following a slightly modified ARM-PCR procedure. Multiplex TRBV1-TRBV30 forward primers and a Cbeta reverse primer were used in the first two PCR rounds, each of which was run for around 10 cycles. TCRdb trimmed the raw reads at Q25, called clones with MiXCR and kept productive beta chains. Entries that share a CDR3 protein sequence are merged under the most common genes and DNA. The table for this sample lists 180,000 or so distinct CDR3 sequences; 50% to 75% of them were counted only once. Approximately 70% of the sample rests with the top ten.

Blood RNA was extracted from unsorted whole blood using TRIzol reagent, and germline DNA was obtained with the DNeasy Blood & Tissue kit. The material sequenced was peripheral blood. The receptors stem from a man aged 35 to 55 with primary liver carcinoma and hepatitis B virus infection.

The V gene is TRBV4-1, the J gene TRBJ1-4, with D perhaps TRBD1 (5 bases). V was shortened by 4 bases and J by 5 bases, with 17 bases between the two germline ends. The CDR3 spans 16 residues. Germline V CDR1 and CDR2: MGHRA, YSYEKL. The CDR3 is CASSPPTGTGNEKLFF. CDR3 DNA sequence: TGCGCCAGCAGCCCGCCAACCGGGACTGGCAATGAAAAACTGTTTTTT.

The chain uses TRBV10-3 and TRBJ1-1; 7 bases line up with TRBD1. Germline values: CDR1 ENHRY, CDR2 SYGVKD. CDR3 length equals 16 residues. The junction had 12 bases not matched to a gene; V was cut back by 7 bases and J by 1 base. The CDR3 DNA follows: TGTGCCATCACGGGCGGAGGGGGCGCCGGGAACACTGAAGCTTTCTTT. This sequence encodes CAITGGGGAGNTEAFF.

With respect to this clonotype: As the CDR3 is not closed by the conserved phenylalanine or tryptophan, this likely results from a read error. V and J are TRBV10-2 and TRBJ2-2, with 7 bases matching TRBD1. The germline V gene encodes CDR1 WSHSY and CDR2 SAAADI. The V gene end was trimmed by 6 bases and the J gene end by 7 bases; junction bases not matched to a gene: 8. The CDR3 runs to 14 residues. This chain's CDR3 is CASSRTGEGGELFY. The CDR3 DNA follows: TGCGCCAGCAGCCGGACAGGCGAGGGCGGGGAGCTGTTTTAT.

For this clonotype: Given the absence of the conserved phenylalanine or tryptophan at the CDR3 end, a read error is likely. CDR3 amino acids: CASSQVGTDYGYTL. CDR3 DNA: TGCGCCAGCAGCCAGGTTGGGACAGACTATGGCTACACCCTC. This chain links TRBV4-1 with TRBJ1-2; 7 bases match TRBD1. The CDR3 totals 14 residues. Germline CDR1 is MGHRA and CDR2 is YSYEKL. With 3 bases clipped from V and 3 bases from J, the junction kept 4 bases outside the gene matches.

As for this clonotype: The CDR3 does not end in the conserved phenylalanine or tryptophan, so this is likely a read error. V and J are TRBV29-1 and TRBJ2-5; no definite D call. This CDR3 contains 13 residues. Germline-derived CDR1 and CDR2 are SQVTM and ANQGSEA. V gave up 3 bases and J gave up 2 bases, with 10 bases separating them. The chain's CDR3 is CSVDDQLQETQYL. CDR3 DNA: TGCAGCGTTGATGACCAGCTACAAGAGACCCAGTACTTA.

This clonotype was seen once. The junction shows a germline mismatch at one end, possibly a read error. J is TRBJ2-7 and V is TRBV11-2; 10 bases agree with TRBD2. Germline V CDR1 and CDR2: SGHAT, FQNNGV. The CDR3 contains 16 residues. Here the CDR3 reads CANSLTEVAGGYKQYF. The CDR3 region has the DNA TGTGCCAACAGCTTGACCGAGGTAGCGGGAGGCTACAAGCAGTACTTC.

About this clonotype: Since no conserved phenylalanine or tryptophan closes the CDR3, a read error is the likely cause. The limits of the CDR3 on the DNA are not certain, so only TCRdb's listed CDR3 is given. The genes are TRBV11-3 and TRBJ2-1. The CDR3 length is 12 residues, termini included. Germline V gives CDR1 SGHNT, CDR2 YENEEA. CDR3 amino acids: CASSLDGYEQLL.

The V call is TRBV24-1, the J call TRBJ2-1; 12 bases agree with TRBD2. Germline CDR1 KGHDR, CDR2 SFDVKD. V lost 3 bases to trimming and J lost 5 bases; unmatched junction nucleotides: 13. This CDR3 is 19 amino acids long. CDR3 nucleotide sequence: TGTGCCACCAGTGATCCCGAGGTCCGGACTAGCGGGACTAACAATGAGCAGTTCTTC. Translated, it gives CATSDPEVRTSGTNNEQFF.

In the case of this clonotype: Because it lacks the conserved phenylalanine or tryptophan at the end, this CDR3 is likely a read error. The chain joins TRBV29-1 to TRBJ2-7, with TRBD1 matching 9 bases. Germline values: CDR1 SQVTM, CDR2 ANQGSEA. Trimming took 1 base from V and 0 from J; bases not matched to a gene: 4. The CDR3 covers 15 residues. The chain's CDR3 is CSVEALGQGSYEQYL. The CDR3, as DNA: TGCAGCGTTGAAGCCCTGGGACAGGGCTCCTACGAGCAGTACCTC.

This clonotype came up once. One junction end disagrees with the germline gene, perhaps due to a read error. V and J are TRBV29-1 and TRBJ2-7; D possibly matches TRBD1 or TRBD2 (5 bases each). The CDR3 has 13 residues. Germline V gene data show CDR1 as SQVTM and CDR2 as ANQGSEA. DNA for the CDR3: TGTAGCGTACTCGGGACGGTCTCCTACGAGCGGTACTTC. Protein product: CSVLGTVSYERYF.

This rearrangement joins TRBV7-8 to TRBJ2-1; TRBD1 is a possible D gene (6 bases). V was cut by 10 bases and J by 9 bases, with 25 bases left in between. There are 15 residues in the CDR3. Germline loops: CDR1 SGHVS, CDR2 FQNEAQ. CDR3 DNA: TGTGCCATTACCCCCCGGGACAACGGCGTCGGTGAGCAGTTCTTC. Encoded protein: CAITPRDNGVGEQFF.

This clonotype was observed at least ten times. The CDR3 loop reads CASTPRGGELFF. CDR3 nucleotides: TGTGCCAGCACCCCGAGGGGCGGGGAGCTGTTTTTT. The V and J genes are TRBV11-2 and TRBJ2-2; TRBD1 or TRBD2 may be the D gene (5 bases each). The CDR3 runs 12 residues. V lost 7 bases and J 7 bases, leaving 10 bases between the germline ends. Germline CDR1 and CDR2: SGHAT and FQNNGV.

This clonotype has just a few counts. The chain combines TRBV6-1 with TRBJ2-4; TRBD1 agrees at 7 bases. The CDR3 length is 13 residues. CDR1 is MNHNS and CDR2 is SASEGT in the germline V gene. V shed 8 bases, J shed 5 bases, and the junction held 6 bases outside the gene matches. The CDR3 loop reads CASSLGTENIQYF. CDR3 sequence (DNA): TGTGCCAGCTCCCTAGGGACAGAAAACATTCAGTACTTC.

This clonotype was recorded only once. The CDR3 does not end in the conserved phenylalanine or tryptophan, so this is likely a read error. The rearrangement uses TRBV4-1 and TRBJ2-7; weak D call: TRBD2 (6 bases). Trimming shortened V by 0 bases and J by 7 bases, and 16 bases separated the two germline ends. Per germline, CDR1 MGHRA and CDR2 YSYEKL. The CDR3 runs to 15 residues. CDR3 nucleotide sequence: TGCGCCAGCAGCCAAGATTTCCCTCCCAGCGGGGAGCAGTACTAC. Encoded protein: CASSQDFPPSGEQYY.

This sequence joins TRBV11-2 and TRBJ2-2; D remains ambiguous. There are 17 residues in the CDR3. Germline CDR1 and CDR2: SGHAT and FQNNGV. Trimming removed 5 bases at V and 0 bases at J, with 16 bases between. CDR3 DNA: TGTGCCAGCAGCCAAGATGGGCAATCCGCGAACACCGGGGAGCTGTTTTTT. Encoded protein: CASSQDGQSANTGELFF.

The V call is TRBV10-3, the J call TRBJ2-3, with no clear D. CDR3 length: 13 amino acids. Trimming stripped 8 bases from V and 0 bases from J, with 9 bases between. Germline CDR1 and CDR2: ENHRY and SYGVKD. CDR3 sequence reads: CAIERLSTDTQYF. CDR3 nucleotide sequence: TGTGCCATCGAGAGACTGAGCACAGATACGCAGTATTTT.

CDR3 loop: CATSNVVSDEKLFF. CDR3 nucleotide sequence: TGTGCCACCTCCAACGTGGTCTCGGATGAAAAACTGTTTTTT. The chain uses TRBV6-6 and TRBJ1-4, with D uncertain. The CDR3 length is 14 residues. The ends were cut back, 10 bases at V and 6 bases at J, with 18 bases in the middle. Germline-derived CDR1 and CDR2 are MNHNY and SVGAGI (reference sequence).

A remark on this clonotype: The CDR3 ends on some other residue instead of the conserved phenylalanine or tryptophan, so this is likely a read error. The V gene is TRBV14, the J gene TRBJ2-3; the match to TRBD1 covers 8 bases. The CDR3 is 16 amino acids. V shed 4 bases and J 3 bases; nucleotides not matched to a gene: 9. Germline V CDR1 and CDR2: SGHDN, FVKESK. The CDR3 DNA is TGTGCCAGCAGCCGAACCCCCGGACAGGGTACAGATACGCAGTATCTT. It is translated as CASSRTPGQGTDTQYL.

The V call is TRBV29-1, the J call TRBJ1-5; a possible D gene is TRBD1 (5 bases). CDR3 length: 14 residues. CDR1 SQVTM and CDR2 ANQGSEA come from the germline V gene. This CDR3 reads CNVAGPGSNQPQHF. As DNA, the CDR3 is TGCAACGTGGCGGGGCCGGGTAGCAATCAGCCCCAGCATTTT.

To note about this clonotype: Possible read error: a much larger clone is one base away. The chain combines TRBV12-3 or TRBV12-4 with TRBJ2-3; D not resolved. This CDR3 contains 12 residues. The CDR3 is CASSLDRDTRYF. DNA for the CDR3: TGTGCCAGCAGTCTGGACCGAGATACGCGGTATTTT.

This clonotype was recorded only once. At one end the junction does not follow the germline gene, possibly because of a read error. The chain is built from TRBV6-5 and TRBJ2-3, with TRBD2 matching 12 bases. The CDR3 extends over 15 amino acids. CDR1 MNHEY and CDR2 SVGAGI come from the germline V gene. In nucleotides, the CDR3 is TGTGCCAGCAACCCAGGACTAGCGGGAACAGCTACGCAGTATTTT. As protein: CASNPGLAGTATQYF.

Remarks on this clonotype: Because the CDR3 is missing its conserved closing phenylalanine or tryptophan, this is likely a read error. This chain uses TRBV29-1 with TRBJ2-7; tentatively, D is TRBD2 (6 bases). The CDR3 runs 12 residues. Trimming took off 6 bases at V and 6 bases at J, with 15 bases between the two ends. CDR1 SQVTM and CDR2 ANQGSEA come from the germline V gene. The CDR3 protein is CSVGAGRSEQYI. In DNA form, the CDR3 reads TGCAGCGTCGGGGCAGGGAGGAGCGAGCAGTACATC.

On this clonotype: This could be a read error, since a much larger clone is one nucleotide away. The CDR3 bases are TGCAGCGTTCCCGGGACTAGCGATTATTACAATGAGCAGCTCTTC. It codes for CSVPGTSDYYNEQLF. The chain uses TRBV29-1 and TRBJ2-1, with TRBD2 matching over 10 bases. The CDR3 is 15 residues long. CDR1 SQVTM and CDR2 ANQGSEA come from the germline V gene.

The chain recombines TRBV10-1 with TRBJ2-5; 8 nucleotides agree with TRBD1. CDR1 is WNHNN, CDR2 SYGVQD, per germline (reference sequence). Trimming took 3 bases from V and 5 from J; bases not matched to a gene: 5. The CDR3 contains 14 residues. The CDR3 region is CASSDGQGGETQYF. The CDR3 DNA is TGCGCCAGCAGTGACGGACAGGGTGGGGAGACCCAGTACTTC.

This clonotype was seen only a few times. The CDR3 coding sequence is TGTGCCAGCAGCCGGGGACTAGCGGGAGATAAGCAGTACTTC. This codes for CASSRGLAGDKQYF. The V call is TRBV4-2, the J call TRBJ2-7; TRBD2 agrees at 14 bases. CDR3 length equals 14 residues. Germline-derived CDR1 and CDR2 are LGHNA and YNFKEQ. V shed 4 bases and J 8 bases; nucleotides not matched to a gene: 4.

In DNA, the CDR3 is TGTGCCATCAGTCCGGGGGAGGCTCTCAATGAGCAGTTCTTC. Translation gives CAISPGEALNEQFF. The chain carries TRBV10-3 and TRBJ2-1, with D possibly matching TRBD2 (6 bases). Trimming cost V 5 bases and J 6 bases, with 14 bases left between them. The CDR3 consists of 14 residues. The germline CDR1 and CDR2 sequences are ENHRY and SYGVKD.